The present T cell receptor beta chain was sequenced within a study of cytomegalovirus exposure and HLA in healthy donors. Overall study findings and caveats: A later examination showed that TCR association rates differed by HLA locus, with DRB1 most and HLA-C fewest. There were some public TCRs occurring in many donors, but most TCR sequences were rare. Solely CMV serostatus was available to characterize immune exposure. Later work found most CMV-associated TCR beta chains apparently HLA-restricted.

The PCR ran on 60 Vbeta and 13 Jbeta primers. TCRdb keeps only in-frame clones here, not all; method: immunoSEQ multiplex PCR. The sample has more than 95,000 clones, about 81% seen once. Between the trimmed V and J ends, which lost 9 bases and 6 bases, there was a span of 21 bases. CDR3 length: 15 amino acids. CDR1 and CDR2 (germline): LNHDA, SQIVND (reference sequence). About this clone: Its target is unknown.

The sequence was obtained from a woman aged 30 to 39 in good health and CMV-seronegative. The sequenced material came from PBMCs. V usage is TRBV19 and J usage is TRBJ1-3; a weak D match, TRBD1 (5 bases). For the CDR3, the DNA is TGTGCCAGCCACCGGCAGAGACAGTCCGAAAACACCATATATTTT. This translates into CASHRQRQSENTIYF. Together with reference TRBV19 and TRBJ1-3, the CDR3 gives the full variable domain: DGGITQSPKYLFRKEGQNVTLSCEQNLNHDAMYWYRQDPGQGLRLIYYSQIVNDFQKGDIAEGYSVSREKKESFPLTVTSAQKNPTAFYLCASHRQRQSENTIYFGEGSWLTVV.